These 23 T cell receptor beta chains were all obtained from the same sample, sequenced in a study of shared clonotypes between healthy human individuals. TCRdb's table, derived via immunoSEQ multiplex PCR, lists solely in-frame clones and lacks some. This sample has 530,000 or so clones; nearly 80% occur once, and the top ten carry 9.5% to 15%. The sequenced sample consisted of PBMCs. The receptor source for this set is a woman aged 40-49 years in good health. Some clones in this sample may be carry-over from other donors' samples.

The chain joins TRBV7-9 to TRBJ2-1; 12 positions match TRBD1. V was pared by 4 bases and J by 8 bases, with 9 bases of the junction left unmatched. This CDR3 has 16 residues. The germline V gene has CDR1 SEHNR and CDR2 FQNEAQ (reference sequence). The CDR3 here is CASSSPTGTGGYEQFF. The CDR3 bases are TGTGCCAGCAGCTCTCCAACCGGGACAGGGGGCTATGAGCAGTTCTTC.

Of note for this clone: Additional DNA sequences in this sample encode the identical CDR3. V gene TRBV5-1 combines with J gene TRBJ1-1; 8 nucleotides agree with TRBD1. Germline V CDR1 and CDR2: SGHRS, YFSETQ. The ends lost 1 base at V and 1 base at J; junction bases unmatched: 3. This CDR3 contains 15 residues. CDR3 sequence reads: CASSLSGTGNTEAFF. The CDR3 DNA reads TGCGCCAGCAGCTTGTCCGGGACAGGGAACACTGAAGCTTTCTTT.

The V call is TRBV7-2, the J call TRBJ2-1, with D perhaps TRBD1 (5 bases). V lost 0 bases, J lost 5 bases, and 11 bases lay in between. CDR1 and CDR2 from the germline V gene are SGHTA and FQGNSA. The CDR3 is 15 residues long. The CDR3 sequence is CASSLALTVNNEQFF. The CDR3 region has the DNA TGTGCCAGCAGCTTAGCTCTGACAGTTAACAATGAGCAGTTCTTC.

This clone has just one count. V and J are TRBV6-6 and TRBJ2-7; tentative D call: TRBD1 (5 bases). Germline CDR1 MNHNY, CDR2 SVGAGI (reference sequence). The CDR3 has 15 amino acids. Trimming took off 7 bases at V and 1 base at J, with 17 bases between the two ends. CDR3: CASTRGHGGSYEQYF. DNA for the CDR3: TGTGCCAGCACCCGAGGACATGGTGGATCCTACGAGCAGTACTTC.

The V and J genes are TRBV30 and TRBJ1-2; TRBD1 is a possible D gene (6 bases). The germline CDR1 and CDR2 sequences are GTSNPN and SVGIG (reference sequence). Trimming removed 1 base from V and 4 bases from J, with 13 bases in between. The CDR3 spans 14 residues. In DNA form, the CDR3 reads TGTGCCTGGAGTGATCAGGGGCGAGTCTATGGCTACACCTTC. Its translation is CAWSDQGRVYGYTF.

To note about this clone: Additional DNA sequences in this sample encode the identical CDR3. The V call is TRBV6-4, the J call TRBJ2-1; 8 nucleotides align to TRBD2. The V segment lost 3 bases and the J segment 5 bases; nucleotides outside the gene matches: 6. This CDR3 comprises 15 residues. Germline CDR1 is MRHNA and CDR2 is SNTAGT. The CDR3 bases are TGTGCCAGCAGTGAAAGTAGCGGGACCCACAATGAGCAGTTCTTC. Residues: CASSESSGTHNEQFF.

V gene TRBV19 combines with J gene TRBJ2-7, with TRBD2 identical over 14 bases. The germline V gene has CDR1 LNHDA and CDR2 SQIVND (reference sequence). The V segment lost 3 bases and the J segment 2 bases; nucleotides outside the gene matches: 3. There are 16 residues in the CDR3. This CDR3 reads CASSIGLAGGTYEQYF. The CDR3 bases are TGTGCCAGTAGTATCGGACTAGCGGGGGGAACCTACGAGCAGTACTTC.

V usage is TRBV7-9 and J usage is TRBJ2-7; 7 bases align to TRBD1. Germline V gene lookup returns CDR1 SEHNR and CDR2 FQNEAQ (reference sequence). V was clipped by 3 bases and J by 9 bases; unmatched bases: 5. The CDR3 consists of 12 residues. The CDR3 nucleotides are TGTGCCAGCAGCTTGGACAGGTCTAGGCAGTACTTC. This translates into CASSLDRSRQYF.

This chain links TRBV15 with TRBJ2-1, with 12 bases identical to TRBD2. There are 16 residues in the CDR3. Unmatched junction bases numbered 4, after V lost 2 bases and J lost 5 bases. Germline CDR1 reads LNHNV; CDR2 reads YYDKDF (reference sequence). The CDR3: CATSRMGLAGNNEQFF. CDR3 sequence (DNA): TGTGCCACCAGCAGAATGGGACTAGCGGGCAACAATGAGCAGTTCTTC.

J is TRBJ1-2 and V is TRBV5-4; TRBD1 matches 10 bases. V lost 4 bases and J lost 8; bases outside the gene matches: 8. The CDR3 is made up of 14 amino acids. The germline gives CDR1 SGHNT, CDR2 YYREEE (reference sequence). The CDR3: CASSQDRGLGGYTF. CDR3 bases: TGTGCCAGCAGCCAAGACAGGGGGCTGGGGGGCTACACCTTC. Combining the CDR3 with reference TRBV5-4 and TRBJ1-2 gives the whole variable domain ETGVTQSPTHLIKTRGQQVTLRCSSQSGHNTVSWYQQALGQGPQFIFQYYREEENGRGNFPPRFSGLQFPNYSSELNVNALELDDSALYLCASSQDRGLGGYTFGSGTRLTVV.

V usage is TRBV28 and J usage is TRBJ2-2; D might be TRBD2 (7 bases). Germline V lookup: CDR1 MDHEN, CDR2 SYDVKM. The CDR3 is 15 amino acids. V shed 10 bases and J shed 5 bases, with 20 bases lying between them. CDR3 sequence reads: CAITRGAAGTGELFF. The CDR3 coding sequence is TGTGCCATAACCCGGGGGGCCGCGGGGACCGGGGAGCTGTTTTTT. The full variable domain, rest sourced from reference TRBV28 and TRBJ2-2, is DVKVTQSSRYLVKRTGEKVFLECVQDMDHENMFWYRQDPGLGLRLIYFSYDVKMKEKGDIPEGYSVSREKKERFSLILESASTNQTSMYLCAITRGAAGTGELFFGEGSRLTVL.

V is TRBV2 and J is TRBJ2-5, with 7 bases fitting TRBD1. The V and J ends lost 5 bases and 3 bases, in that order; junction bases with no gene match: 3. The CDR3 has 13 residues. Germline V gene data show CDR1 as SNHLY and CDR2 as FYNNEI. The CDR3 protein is CASSSDREETQYF. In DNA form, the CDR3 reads TGTGCCAGCAGTTCTGACAGGGAAGAGACCCAGTACTTC.

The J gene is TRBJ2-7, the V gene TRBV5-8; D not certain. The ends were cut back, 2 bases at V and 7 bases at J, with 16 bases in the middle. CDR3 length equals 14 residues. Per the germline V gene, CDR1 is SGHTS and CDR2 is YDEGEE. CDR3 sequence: CASSLNGVRKEQYF. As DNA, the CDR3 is TGTGCCAGCAGCTTAAATGGGGTACGGAAGGAGCAGTACTTC.

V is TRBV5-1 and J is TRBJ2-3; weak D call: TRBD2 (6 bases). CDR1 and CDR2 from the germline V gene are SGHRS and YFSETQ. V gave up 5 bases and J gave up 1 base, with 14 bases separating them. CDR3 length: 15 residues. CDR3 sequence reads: CASRRGASGTDTQYF. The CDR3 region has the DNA TGCGCCAGCAGGAGGGGAGCTAGCGGCACAGATACGCAGTATTTT.

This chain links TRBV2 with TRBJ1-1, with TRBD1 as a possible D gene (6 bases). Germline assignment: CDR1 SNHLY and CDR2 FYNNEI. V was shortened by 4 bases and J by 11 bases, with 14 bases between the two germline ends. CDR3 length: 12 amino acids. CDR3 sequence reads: CASSGDTGEAFF. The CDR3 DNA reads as TGTGCCAGCAGTGGGGACACCGGTGAGGCTTTCTTT.

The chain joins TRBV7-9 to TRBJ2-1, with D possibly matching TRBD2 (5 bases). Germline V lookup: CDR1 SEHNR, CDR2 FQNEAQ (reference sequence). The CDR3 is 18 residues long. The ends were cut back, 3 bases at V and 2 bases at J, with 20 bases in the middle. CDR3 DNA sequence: TGTGCCAGCAGCTTCGCACCATCACTAGTTCCGCCCTACAATGAGCAGTTCTTC. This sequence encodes CASSFAPSLVPPYNEQFF.

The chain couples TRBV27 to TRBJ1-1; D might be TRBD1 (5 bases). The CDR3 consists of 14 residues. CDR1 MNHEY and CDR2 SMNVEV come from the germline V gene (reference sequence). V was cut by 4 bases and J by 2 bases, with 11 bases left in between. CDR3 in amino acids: CASSWRGGNTEAFF. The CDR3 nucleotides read TGTGCCAGCAGTTGGCGGGGCGGCAACACTGAAGCTTTCTTT.

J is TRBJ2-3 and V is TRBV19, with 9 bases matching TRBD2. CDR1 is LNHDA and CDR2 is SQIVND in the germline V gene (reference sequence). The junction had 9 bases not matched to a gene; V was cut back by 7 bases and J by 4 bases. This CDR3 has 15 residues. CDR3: CASKGLAGEADTQYF. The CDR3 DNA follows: TGTGCCAGTAAGGGATTAGCGGGAGAGGCAGATACGCAGTATTTT.

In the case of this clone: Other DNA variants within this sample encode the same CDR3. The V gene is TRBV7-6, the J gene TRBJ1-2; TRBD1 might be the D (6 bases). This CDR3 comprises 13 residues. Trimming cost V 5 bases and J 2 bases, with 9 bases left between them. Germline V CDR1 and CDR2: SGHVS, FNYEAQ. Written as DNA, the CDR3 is TGTGCCAGCAGCCCCGACAGGAACTATGGCTACACCTTC. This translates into CASSPDRNYGYTF. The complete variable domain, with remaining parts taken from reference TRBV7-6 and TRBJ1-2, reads GAGVSQSPRYKVTKRGQDVALRCDPISGHVSLYWYRQALGQGPEFLTYFNYEAQQDKSGLPNDRFSAERPEGSISTLTIQRTEQRDSAMYRCASSPDRNYGYTFGSGTRLTVV.

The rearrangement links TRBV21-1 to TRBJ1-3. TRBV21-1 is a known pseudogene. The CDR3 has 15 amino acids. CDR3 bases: TGTGCCAGCAGAAATATACAGGGACTGAGAAACACCATATATTTT. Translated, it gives CASRNIQGLRNTIYF.

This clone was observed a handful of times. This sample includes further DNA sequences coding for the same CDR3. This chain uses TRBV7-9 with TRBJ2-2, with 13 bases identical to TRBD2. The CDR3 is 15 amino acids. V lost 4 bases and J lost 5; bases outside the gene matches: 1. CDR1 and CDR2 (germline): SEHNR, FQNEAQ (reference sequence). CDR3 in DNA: TGTGCCAGCAGCTGGACTAGCGGGAGAACCGGGGAGCTGTTTTTT. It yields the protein CASSWTSGRTGELFF.

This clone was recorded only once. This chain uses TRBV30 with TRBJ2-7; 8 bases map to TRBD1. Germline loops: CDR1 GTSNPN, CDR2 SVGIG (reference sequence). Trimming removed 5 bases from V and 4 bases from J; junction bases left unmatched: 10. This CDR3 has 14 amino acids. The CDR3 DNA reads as TGTGCCTGGTCCCCCCAGGACAGGGTATACGAGCAGTACTTC. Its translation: CAWSPQDRVYEQYF.

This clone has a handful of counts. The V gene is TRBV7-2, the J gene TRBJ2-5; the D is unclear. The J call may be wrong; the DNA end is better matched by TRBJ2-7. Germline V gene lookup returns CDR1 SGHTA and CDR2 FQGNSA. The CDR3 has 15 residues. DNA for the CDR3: TGTGCCAGCAGCTTAGTCCAGGCCAGCTCCTACGAGCAGTACTTC. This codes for CASSLVQASSYEQYF.